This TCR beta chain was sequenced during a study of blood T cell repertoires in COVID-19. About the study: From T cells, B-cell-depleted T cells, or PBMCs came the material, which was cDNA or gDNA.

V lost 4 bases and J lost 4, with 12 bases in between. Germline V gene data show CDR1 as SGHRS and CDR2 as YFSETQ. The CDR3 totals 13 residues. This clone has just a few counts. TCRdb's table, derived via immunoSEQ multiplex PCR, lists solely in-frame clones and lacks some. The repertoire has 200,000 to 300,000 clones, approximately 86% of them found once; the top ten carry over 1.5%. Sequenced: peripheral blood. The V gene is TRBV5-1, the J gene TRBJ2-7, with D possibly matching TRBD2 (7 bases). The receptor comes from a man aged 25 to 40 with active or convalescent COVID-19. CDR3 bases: TGCGCCAGCAGCAACGGGGGGCAATACGAGCAGTACTTC. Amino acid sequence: CASSNGGQYEQYF.